The present TCR beta chain was sequenced within a study of shared clonotypes between healthy human individuals. Worth noting for this clone: Its antigen is undetermined.

CD45RO negativity and positive selection for CCR7 defined naive CD8 cells, a population that excluded terminally differentiated effector memory CD45RA+ cells. Trimming took 0 bases from V and 0 from J, leaving 9 bases between them. There are 16 residues in the CDR3. CDR1 and CDR2 from the germline V gene are PRHDT and FYEKMQ (reference sequence). Sequencing was performed with immunoSEQ multiplex PCR; in TCRdb, only in-frame clones are kept and a portion is missing. The data hold about 2.1 million clones, with about 93% observed a single time. Study conclusions and caveats: A handful of donors shared about 5% of their naive CD4 clonotypes. Clonotypes shared by all four sorted-subset donors had higher generation probabilities than non-shared clonotypes.

This clonotype originated in a man aged 18 to 35 in good health. Some clones in this sample may be carry-over from other donors' samples. Sequenced input: naive CD8+ T cells from PBMCs. The rearrangement links TRBV13 to TRBJ1-3; TRBD1 is a possible D gene (5 bases). Here the CDR3 DNA reads TGTGCCAGCAGCTTAGGGACAGCCCTCTCTGGAAACACCATATATTTT. It translates to CASSLGTALSGNTIYF.